The source of this T cell receptor beta chain is a study of T cell responses to AZD1222 COVID-19 vaccine. Study-level points and caveats: Increases in Spike-specific TCR breadth and depth were seen after two AZD1222 doses.

Libraries were prepared by immunoSEQ multiplex PCR; TCRdb keeps only in-frame clonotypes and omits some of them. This sample has some 15,000 clones, with approximately 90% found just once. On this clone itself: Its antigen is currently unknown.

The V end lost 4 bases, the J end lost 3 bases, and 16 bases lay between the germline ends. The CDR3 contains 15 residues. Germline V gene lookup returns CDR1 SGHDT and CDR2 YYEEEE. This chain connects TRBV5-6 to TRBJ1-2; no firm D call. The sample was peripheral blood, taken 28 days after the second AZD1222 dose. This sequence originates from an adult who received the AZD1222 COVID-19 vaccine. CDR3 coding DNA: TGTGCCAGCAGCCCCGGCCCCGGGCGAGACTATGGCTACACCTTC. It is translated as CASSPGPGRDYGYTF.